A selection of T cell receptor beta chains follows, all from one sample in a study of cytotoxic CD8 clonotypes in ibrutinib-treated CLL. The table came from immunoSEQ multiplex PCR; TCRdb's copy has only in-frame clones and leaves some out. The data show about 84,000 clones, about 86% seen once. Sequenced material: PBMCs, taken before ibrutinib treatment. These receptors came from a human donor with chronic lymphocytic leukemia. Both conserved end residues are part of each CDR3. Some rows have no size entry. The others give once, few or many, or a class for an expanded clone.

clone_size	v_call	j_call	cdr3_aa
once	TRBV5-1	TRBJ2-5	CASSREGLETQYF
once	TRBV19	TRBJ1-5	CASSTTGGNQPQHF
few	TRBV7-9	TRBJ1-4	CASSRTGTGPNEKLFF
-	TRBV11-2	TRBJ2-1	CASSLEGTRNEQFF
-	TRBV6-1	TRBJ2-2	CASSVAGALSTGELFF
once	TRBV6-4	TRBJ2-1	CASSPLAGAVGEQFF
-	TRBV5-4	TRBJ2-1	CASSLAMGQGNEQFF
-	TRBV28	TRBJ1-2	CASSLFARGDGYTF
-	TRBV10-1	TRBJ2-1	CASSAELAGGGYNEQFF
few	TRBV7-9	TRBJ1-2	CASSPGTGSYGYTF
-	TRBV5-4	TRBJ2-7	CASSRQGQAYEQYF
-	TRBV19	TRBJ2-7	CASSLSRQGARYEQYF
-	TRBV13	TRBJ2-7	CASSPRPIRDRRLYEQYF
-	TRBV11-2	TRBJ2-5	CASSLYRGWETQYF
-	TRBV19	TRBJ1-5	CASRTGHNQPQHF
-	TRBV11-2	TRBJ1-2	CASSSESYGYTF
-	TRBV11-3	TRBJ2-5	CASSPRHNGHLPETQYF
few	TRBV4-3	TRBJ1-5	CASSQDHGQPQHF
-	TRBV9	TRBJ2-2	CASSVALGATFGELFF
-	TRBV7-9	TRBJ1-2	CASSLAPGTDGYTF
once	TRBV5-4	TRBJ2-2	CASSLAGVTGELFF
-	TRBV19	TRBJ1-5	CASSIPHQVFEDQPQHF
few	TRBV5-1	TRBJ1-1	CASSFGGRPEAFF
few	TRBV6-6	TRBJ2-1	CATRQHNEQFF
once	TRBV7-9	TRBJ2-1	CASSPGRNEQFF
-	TRBV11-2	TRBJ2-7	CATKVGAEQYF
-	TRBV5-1	TRBJ2-1	CASSQSGLAGEARDEQFF
-	TRBV4-2	TRBJ2-6	CASSQDSQGAIRSSGANVLTF
-	TRBV10-3	TRBJ2-7	CAITVPGSYEQYF
-	TRBV7-3	TRBJ2-3	CASSLTYGRSTDTQYF
few	TRBV18	TRBJ1-5	CASSPTGGDQPQHF
-	TRBV7-9	TRBJ2-5	CASSLGLAGPYQETQYF
-	TRBV19	TRBJ2-2	CASSWDRRGSTGELFF
-	TRBV9	TRBJ1-2	CASSHGRFGQGSGYGYTF
-	TRBV11-2	TRBJ2-1	CASSLVFGTGMSEQFF
once	TRBV30	TRBJ2-3	CAWSLRADTQYF
once	TRBV7-9	TRBJ2-7	CASSSSQGQSYEQYF
-	TRBV7-2	TRBJ2-1	CASSLFSVGPPNEQFF
-	TRBV18	TRBJ1-2	CASSPMNLMDNYGYTF
-	TRBV9	TRBJ2-3	CASSVGAGGHTDTQYF
-	TRBV11-2	TRBJ2-7	CASSLEGFEQYF
-	TRBV11-3	TRBJ1-1	CASSLGTNTEAFF
-	TRBV6-1	TRBJ2-5	CASSLGDAKETQYF
once	TRBV6-5	TRBJ2-3	CASSSVRGANTQYF
-	TRBV29-1	TRBJ1-2	CSVEWETGYTF
once	TRBV2	TRBJ2-5	CATSPHRETQYF
-	TRBV9	TRBJ1-5	CASSVGSEAQPQHF
-	TRBV2	TRBJ2-3	CASNNPGQGKDDTQYF
-	TRBV7-9	TRBJ1-1	CASSEKSTGGTEAFF
-	TRBV5-4	TRBJ2-7	CASSKTGGVYEQYF
-	TRBV9	TRBJ2-2	CASGRSGDTGELFF
-	TRBV5-1	TRBJ2-7	CASSLSTGTGAYEQYF
-	TRBV9	TRBJ1-2	CASSPGSDYGYTF
-	TRBV6-6	TRBJ2-7	CASSRDRHEQYF
-	TRBV30	TRBJ1-1	CAWVGDRGLNTEAFF
-	TRBV7-2	TRBJ2-1	CASRSPGHTYNEQFF
-	TRBV7-9	TRBJ2-7	CASSASSTSGTYEQYF
-	TRBV5-5	TRBJ1-2	CASSLGPVPNYGYTF